The 17 T cell receptor beta chains below were found in one sample sequenced in a study of shared clonotypes between healthy human individuals. Sequencing was performed with immunoSEQ multiplex PCR; in TCRdb, only in-frame clones are kept and a portion is missing. The sample holds about 980,000 clones; 70% to 85% are singletons and the top ten take approximately 1.5%. What was sequenced was memory CD4+ T cells sorted from blood. As to subset: CD45RA-negative fraction. These receptors were collected from a man aged 18 to 30 in good health.

The DNA for the CDR3 is TGTGCCAGCAGTGAGCTAGGGAGGGATACGCAGTATTTT. It specifies CASSELGRDTQYF. V is TRBV2 and J is TRBJ2-3; a possible D gene is TRBD2 (6 bases). Germline V gene lookup returns CDR1 SNHLY and CDR2 FYNNEI. Trimming pared 3 bases from V and 6 bases from J, leaving 10 bases between. This CDR3 spans 13 amino acids.

This chain links TRBV25-1 with TRBJ2-2, with D unresolved. The CDR3 has 12 residues. From germline, CDR1 is MGHDK and CDR2 SYGVNS. V dropped 1 base and J dropped 7 bases, with 4 bases sitting between them. The CDR3 sequence: CASSELLGELFF. CDR3 DNA: TGTGCCAGCAGTGAATTGCTCGGGGAGCTGTTTTTT.

The rearrangement joins TRBV9 to TRBJ2-3; a possible D gene is TRBD1 (6 bases). This CDR3 region has 14 residues. V shed 4 bases and J shed 10 bases, with 19 bases lying between them. Germline V lookup: CDR1 SGDLS, CDR2 YYNGEE. CDR3: CASSFSQQGMPQYF. As DNA, the CDR3 is TGTGCCAGCAGCTTCTCCCAACAGGGAATGCCGCAGTATTTT.

CDR3 sequence (DNA): TGCAGTGCGAAACGATACGGGGAGCTGTTTTTT. Translation: CSAKRYGELFF. The gene calls are TRBV20-1 and TRBJ2-2; D gene uncertain. The CDR3 runs 11 residues. Germline assignment: CDR1 DFQATT and CDR2 SNEGSKA (reference sequence). Trimming pared 6 bases from V and 7 bases from J, leaving 9 bases between.

This chain links TRBV5-4 with TRBJ2-3, with TRBD2 as a possible D gene (5 bases). V was clipped by 6 bases and J by 3 bases, with 11 bases between them. The CDR3 covers 13 residues. Germline V gene lookup returns CDR1 SGHNT and CDR2 YYREEE (reference sequence). The CDR3 region is CASNSAATDTQYF. The DNA for the CDR3 is TGTGCCAGCAATAGCGCGGCTACAGATACGCAGTATTTT.

The rearrangement uses TRBV7-2 and TRBJ2-5; D call uncertain. Germline values: CDR1 SGHTA, CDR2 FQGNSA. V was pared by 5 bases and J by 2 bases, with 9 bases between. The CDR3 contains 13 residues. CDR3 bases: TGTGCCAGCAGCAGGAGCTCTCAAGAGACCCAGTACTTC. It is translated as CASSRSSQETQYF. Using reference TRBV7-2 and TRBJ2-5 for the parts outside the CDR3, the full variable domain is GAGVSQSPSNKVTEKGKDVELRCDPISGHTALYWYRQSLGQGLEFLIYFQGNSAPDKSGLPSDRFSAERTGGSVSTLTIQRTQQEDSAVYLCASSRSSQETQYFGPGTRLLVL.

J is TRBJ1-3 and V is TRBV7-9; TRBD1 is a possible D gene (6 bases). The germline V gene encodes CDR1 SEHNR and CDR2 FQNEAQ (reference sequence). There are 18 residues in the CDR3. With 5 bases removed from V and 0 bases from J, the gap between germline ends came to 20 bases. CDR3: CASSLSRQDRSSGNTIYF. The DNA of the CDR3 is TGTGCCAGCAGCCTCTCCCGACAGGACCGCTCCTCTGGAAACACCATATATTTT.

Comment on this clone: The junction shows a germline mismatch at one end, possibly a read error. The chain carries TRBV28 and TRBJ1-5; TRBD1 aligns across 7 bases. Germline-derived CDR1 and CDR2 are MDHEN and SYDVKM. The CDR3 spans 16 residues. CDR3 protein: CAGSKLDRALSIPQHF. Here the CDR3 DNA reads TGTGCCGGCAGTAAGTTAGACAGGGCGCTTAGCATTCCCCAGCATTTT.

DNA of the CDR3: TGTGCCAGCAGCAAAGTGTCCCGGCAGGGGGGAAGCACAGATACGCAGTATTTT. This codes for CASSKVSRQGGSTDTQYF. The rearrangement uses TRBV21-1 and TRBJ2-3; the table's D gene call, TRBD1, was not cross checked with the DNA. TRBV21-1 is described as a pseudogene. The CDR3 totals 18 residues.

V gene TRBV25-1 combines with J gene TRBJ2-5; D call uncertain. CDR1 is MGHDK, CDR2 SYGVNS, per germline. Trimming removed 1 base at V and 4 bases at J, with 10 bases between. This CDR3 has 14 amino acids. CDR3 sequence: CASSEFRRVETQYF. The CDR3 nucleotides read TGTGCCAGCAGTGAATTCCGACGAGTAGAGACCCAGTACTTC.

This clone was recorded once. This chain joins TRBV5-6 and TRBJ2-3; D remains unclear. V shed 0 bases and J shed 2 bases, with 7 bases lying between them. In germline, CDR1 is SGHDT, CDR2 YYEEEE. This CDR3 is 14 amino acids long. The CDR3 DNA is TGTGCCAGCAGCTTGGGACTCATCACAGATACGCAGTATTTT. It yields the protein CASSLGLITDTQYF.

A remark on this clone: Other DNA variants within this sample encode the same CDR3. CDR3 region: CAIRTSGDTQYF. CDR3 bases: TGTGCCATCAGGACGTCCGGGGATACGCAGTATTTT. This rearrangement joins TRBV10-3 to TRBJ2-3; D is unclear. Germline values: CDR1 ENHRY, CDR2 SYGVKD. V was shortened by 6 bases and J by 6 bases, with 10 bases between the two germline ends. The CDR3 spans 12 residues.

The chain is built from TRBV2 and TRBJ1-2; 9 positions match TRBD1. With V trimmed by 6 bases and J by 7 bases, 9 bases remained unmatched. The CDR3 has 14 amino acids. The germline V gene has CDR1 SNHLY and CDR2 FYNNEI. The CDR3 loop reads CASSMGQGVGGYTF. DNA for the CDR3: TGTGCCAGCAGCATGGGACAGGGTGTGGGTGGCTACACCTTC.

A few counts support this clone. The DNA of the CDR3 is TGTGCCAGCAGCCGACAGGGTAAAGCCGGGGAGCTGTTTTTT. Encoded protein: CASSRQGKAGELFF. V usage is TRBV11-2 and J usage is TRBJ2-2, with 7 bases matching TRBD1. The CDR3 has 14 amino acids. The junction had 6 bases not matched to a gene; V was cut back by 5 bases and J by 6 bases. Germline CDR1 and CDR2: SGHAT and FQNNGV.

This chain uses TRBV7-2 with TRBJ1-1; D might be TRBD1 (5 bases). The CDR3 is 15 residues long. Germline lookup yields CDR1 SGHTA and CDR2 FQGNSA. V was trimmed by 2 bases and J by 7 bases, leaving 17 bases between them. In DNA form, the CDR3 reads TGTGCCAGCAGCTTAAATTGGGGAAAGGGGAGTGAAGCTTTCTTT. Encoded protein: CASSLNWGKGSEAFF.

V gene TRBV2 combines with J gene TRBJ2-3, with D tentatively TRBD1 (5 bases). The CDR3 is 15 residues long. Looked up from germline, CDR1 is SNHLY and CDR2 is FYNNEI. V lost 4 bases to trimming and J lost 5 bases, with 16 bases between them. The CDR3 DNA is TGTGCCAGCAGTGTCCTCCCTTCAGGACAAGATACGCAGTATTTT. It yields the protein CASSVLPSGQDTQYF.

This clone appeared a few times. This sample also contains other DNA sequences that code for the same CDR3. J is TRBJ2-5 and V is TRBV18; 14 bases are shared with TRBD2. This CDR3 has 15 amino acids. CDR1 and CDR2 (germline): KGHSH, LQKENI. V gave up 3 bases and J gave up 4 bases; unmatched junction bases: 1. The CDR3 bases are TGTGCCAGCTCACCGGGACTAGCGGGAGTAGAGACCCAGTACTTC. This encodes CASSPGLAGVETQYF.